This record concerns one TCR beta chain sequence. Its specificity is unknown. This sample was included in a study of long-term antiretroviral therapy in people with HIV. Whole-study results and caveats: Information on adherence, resistance and therapy changes was unavailable.

The assay used was immunoSEQ (version v3.0), run at survey level. Sequenced by immunoSEQ multiplex PCR; TCRdb stores in-frame clones only, minus some. The data show about 25,000 clones, with 65% to 90% seen just once and 15% to 20% held by the top ten. Cryopreserved PBMC, at roughly 0.85-11 million per sample, were present before DNA extraction. This CDR3 spans 15 amino acids. Germline assignment: CDR1 SGHRS and CDR2 YFSETQ. V lost 0 bases to trimming and J lost 1 base, with 10 bases between them. The TCR was taken from a middle-aged man with HIV. The sample in question was unsorted PBMCs, obtained 1.2 years after starting antiretroviral therapy. The chain is built from TRBV5-1 and TRBJ1-1, with unresolved D. CDR3 DNA sequence: TGCGCCAGCAGCTTGGATGGCGTCAGGAACACTGAAGCTTTCTTT. It codes for CASSLDGVRNTEAFF.